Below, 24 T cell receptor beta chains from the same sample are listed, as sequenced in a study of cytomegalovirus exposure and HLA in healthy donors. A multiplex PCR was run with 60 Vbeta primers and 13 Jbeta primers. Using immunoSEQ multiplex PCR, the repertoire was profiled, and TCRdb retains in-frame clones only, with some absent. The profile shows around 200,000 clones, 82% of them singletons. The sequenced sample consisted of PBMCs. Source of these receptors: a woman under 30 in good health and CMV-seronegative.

This CDR3 is CAWSPGGNYEQYF. In DNA form, the CDR3 reads TGTGCCTGGAGTCCGGGAGGGAACTACGAGCAGTACTTC. The chain uses TRBV30 and TRBJ2-7; 8 bases line up with TRBD2. CDR1 is GTSNPN and CDR2 is SVGIG in the germline V gene (reference sequence). V lost 2 bases and J lost 3; bases outside the gene matches: 3. CDR3 length equals 13 residues.

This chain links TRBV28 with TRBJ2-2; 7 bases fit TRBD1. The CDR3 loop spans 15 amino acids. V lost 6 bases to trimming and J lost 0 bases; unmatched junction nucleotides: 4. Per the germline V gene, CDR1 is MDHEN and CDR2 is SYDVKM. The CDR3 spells CASSLDRANTGELFF. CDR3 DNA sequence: TGTGCCAGCAGCCTAGACAGGGCGAACACCGGGGAGCTGTTTTTT.

CDR3 amino acids: CASSSDRAGELFF. The CDR3 DNA follows: TGTGCCAGCAGCTCCGACAGGGCCGGGGAGCTGTTTTTT. The chain recombines TRBV7-6 with TRBJ2-2; 7 bases are a match to TRBD1. This CDR3 comprises 13 residues. J was trimmed by 6 bases and V by 4 bases; bases with no gene match: 2. Germline V gene data show CDR1 as SGHVS and CDR2 as FNYEAQ.

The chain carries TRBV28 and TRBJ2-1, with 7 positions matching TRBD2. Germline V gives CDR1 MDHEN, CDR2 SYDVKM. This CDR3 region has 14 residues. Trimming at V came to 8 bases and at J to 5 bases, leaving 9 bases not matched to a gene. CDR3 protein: CASRAAGANNEQFF. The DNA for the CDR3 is TGTGCCAGCCGAGCCGCGGGAGCGAACAATGAGCAGTTCTTC.

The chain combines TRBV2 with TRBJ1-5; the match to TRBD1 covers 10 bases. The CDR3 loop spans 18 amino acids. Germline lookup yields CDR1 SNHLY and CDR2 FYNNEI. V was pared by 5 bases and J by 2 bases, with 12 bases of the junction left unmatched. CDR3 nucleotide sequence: TGTGCCAGCAGTAACCGGGACAGGGGTCAATCGGGCAATCAGCCCCAGCATTTT. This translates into CASSNRDRGQSGNQPQHF.

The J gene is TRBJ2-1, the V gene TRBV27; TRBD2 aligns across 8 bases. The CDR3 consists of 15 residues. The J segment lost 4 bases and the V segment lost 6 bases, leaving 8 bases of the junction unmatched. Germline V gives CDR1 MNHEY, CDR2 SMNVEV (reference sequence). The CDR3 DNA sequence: TGTGCCAGCAGCTACCTAGCGGGCCTATACAATGAGCAGTTCTTC. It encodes CASSYLAGLYNEQFF.

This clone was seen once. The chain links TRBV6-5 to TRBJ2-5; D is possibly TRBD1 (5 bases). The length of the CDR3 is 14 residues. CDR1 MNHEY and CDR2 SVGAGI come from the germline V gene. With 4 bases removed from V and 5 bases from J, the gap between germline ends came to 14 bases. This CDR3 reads CASSLGLGRETQYF. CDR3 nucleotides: TGTGCCAGCAGTTTGGGGCTCGGGCGGGAGACCCAGTACTTC.

CDR3 amino acids: CASSSWGLPDTQYF. The CDR3 nucleotides are TGTGCCAGCAGCTCCTGGGGGCTCCCAGATACGCAGTATTTT. The gene calls are TRBV7-9 and TRBJ2-3, with D perhaps TRBD1 (6 bases). Germline-derived CDR1 and CDR2 are SEHNR and FQNEAQ (reference sequence). Trimming shortened V by 4 bases and J by 4 bases, and 12 bases separated the two germline ends. There are 14 residues in the CDR3.

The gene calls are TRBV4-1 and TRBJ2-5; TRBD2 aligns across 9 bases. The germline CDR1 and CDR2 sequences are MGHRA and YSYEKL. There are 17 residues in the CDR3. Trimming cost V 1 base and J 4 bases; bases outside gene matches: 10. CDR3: CASSQATFSGSGETQYF. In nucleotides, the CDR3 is TGCGCCAGCAGCCAAGCTACCTTTAGCGGGAGTGGAGAGACCCAGTACTTC.

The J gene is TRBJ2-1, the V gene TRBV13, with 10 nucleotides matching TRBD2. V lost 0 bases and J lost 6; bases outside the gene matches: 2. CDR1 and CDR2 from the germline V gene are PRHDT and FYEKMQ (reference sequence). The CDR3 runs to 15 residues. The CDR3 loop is CASSLGLAGVNEQFF. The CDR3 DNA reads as TGTGCCAGCAGCTTAGGGCTAGCGGGAGTCAATGAGCAGTTCTTC.

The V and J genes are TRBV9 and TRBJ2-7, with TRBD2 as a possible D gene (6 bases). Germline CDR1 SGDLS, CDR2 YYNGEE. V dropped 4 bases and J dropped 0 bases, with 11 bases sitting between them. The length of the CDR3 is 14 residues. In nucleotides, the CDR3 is TGTGCCAGCAGCAATAGCGGTTACTCCTACGAGCAGTACTTC. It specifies CASSNSGYSYEQYF.

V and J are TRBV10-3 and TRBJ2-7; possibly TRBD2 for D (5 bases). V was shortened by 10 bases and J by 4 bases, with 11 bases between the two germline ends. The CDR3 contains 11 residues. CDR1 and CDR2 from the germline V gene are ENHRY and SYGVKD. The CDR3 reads CATGISYEQYF. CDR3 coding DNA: TGTGCCACCGGGATCTCTTACGAGCAGTACTTC.

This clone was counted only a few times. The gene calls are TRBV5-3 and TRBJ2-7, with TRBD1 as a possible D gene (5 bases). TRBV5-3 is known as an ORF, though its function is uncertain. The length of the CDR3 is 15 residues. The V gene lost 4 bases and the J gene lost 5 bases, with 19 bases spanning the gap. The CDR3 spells CARSANRRVDNEQYF. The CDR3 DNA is TGTGCCAGAAGCGCCAATCGCAGGGTTGACAACGAGCAGTACTTC.

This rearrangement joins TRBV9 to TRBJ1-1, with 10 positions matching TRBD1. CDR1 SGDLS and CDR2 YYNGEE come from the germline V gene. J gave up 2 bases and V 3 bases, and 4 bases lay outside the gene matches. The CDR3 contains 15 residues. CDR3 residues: CASSGRQGANTEAFF. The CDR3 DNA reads TGTGCCAGCAGCGGAAGACAGGGGGCCAACACTGAAGCTTTCTTT.

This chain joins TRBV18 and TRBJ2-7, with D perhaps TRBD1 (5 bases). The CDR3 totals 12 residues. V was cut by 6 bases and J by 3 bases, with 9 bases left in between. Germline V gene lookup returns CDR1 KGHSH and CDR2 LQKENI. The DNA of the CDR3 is TGTGCCAGCTCGCTAGGGGACTACGAGCAGTACTTC. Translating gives CASSLGDYEQYF.

This chain's CDR3 is CASSSYPEKGDTQYF. CDR3 bases: TGTGCCAGCAGTTCTTATCCGGAGAAGGGGGATACGCAGTATTTT. V is TRBV28 and J is TRBJ2-3, with a possible D match to TRBD1 (5 bases). Looked up from germline, CDR1 is MDHEN and CDR2 is SYDVKM. This CDR3 has 15 residues. Trimming left V 4 bases short and J 6 bases short, with 17 bases between. The entire variable domain, with the rest obtained from reference TRBV28 and TRBJ2-3, is as follows: DVKVTQSSRYLVKRTGEKVFLECVQDMDHENMFWYRQDPGLGLRLIYFSYDVKMKEKGDIPEGYSVSREKKERFSLILESASTNQTSMYLCASSSYPEKGDTQYFGPGTRLTVL.

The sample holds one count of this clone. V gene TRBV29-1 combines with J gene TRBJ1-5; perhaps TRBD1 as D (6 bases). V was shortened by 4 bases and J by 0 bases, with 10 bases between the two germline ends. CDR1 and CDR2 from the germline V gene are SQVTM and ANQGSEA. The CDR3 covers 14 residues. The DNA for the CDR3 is TGCAGCGTTGCGGACAGCAATAGCAATCAGCCCCAGCATTTT. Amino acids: CSVADSNSNQPQHF. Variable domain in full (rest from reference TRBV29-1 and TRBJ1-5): SAVISQKPSRDICQRGTSLTIQCQVDSQVTMMFWYRQQPGQSLTLIATANQGSEATYESGFVIDKFPISRPNLTFSTLTVSNMSPEDSSIYLCSVADSNSNQPQHFGDGTRLSIL.

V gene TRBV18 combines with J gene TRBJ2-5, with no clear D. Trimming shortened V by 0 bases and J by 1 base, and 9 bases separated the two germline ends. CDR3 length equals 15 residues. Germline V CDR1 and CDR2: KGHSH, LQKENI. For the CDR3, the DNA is TGTGCCAGCTCACCACCGTACAATGGCCAAGAGACCCAGTACTTC. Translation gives CASSPPYNGQETQYF.

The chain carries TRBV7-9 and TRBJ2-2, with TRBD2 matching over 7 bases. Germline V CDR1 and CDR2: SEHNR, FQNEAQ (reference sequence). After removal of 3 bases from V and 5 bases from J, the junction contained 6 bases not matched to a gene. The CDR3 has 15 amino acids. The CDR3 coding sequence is TGTGCCAGCAGCTTTGGCGGGAGAGCGACCGGGGAGCTGTTTTTT. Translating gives CASSFGGRATGELFF.

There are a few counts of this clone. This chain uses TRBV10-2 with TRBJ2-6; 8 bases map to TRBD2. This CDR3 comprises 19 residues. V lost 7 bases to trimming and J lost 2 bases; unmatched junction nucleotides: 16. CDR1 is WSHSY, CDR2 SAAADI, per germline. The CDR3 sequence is CASKFRGAGGPTGANVLTF. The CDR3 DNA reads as TGCGCCAGCAAGTTTCGTGGGGCGGGGGGTCCTACTGGGGCCAACGTCCTGACTTTC.

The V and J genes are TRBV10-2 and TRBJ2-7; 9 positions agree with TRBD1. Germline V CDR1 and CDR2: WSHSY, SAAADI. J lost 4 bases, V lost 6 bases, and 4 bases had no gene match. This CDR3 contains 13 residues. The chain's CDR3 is CASRTGQGYEQYF. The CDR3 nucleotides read TGCGCCAGCAGGACGGGACAGGGATACGAGCAGTACTTC.

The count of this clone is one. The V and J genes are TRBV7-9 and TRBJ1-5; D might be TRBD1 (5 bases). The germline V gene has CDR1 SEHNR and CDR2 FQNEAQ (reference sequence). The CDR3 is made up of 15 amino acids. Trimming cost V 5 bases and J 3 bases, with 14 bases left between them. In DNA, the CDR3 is TGTGCCAGCAGCCTGGGACTTGGGGACAATCAGCCCCAGCATTTT. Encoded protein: CASSLGLGDNQPQHF.

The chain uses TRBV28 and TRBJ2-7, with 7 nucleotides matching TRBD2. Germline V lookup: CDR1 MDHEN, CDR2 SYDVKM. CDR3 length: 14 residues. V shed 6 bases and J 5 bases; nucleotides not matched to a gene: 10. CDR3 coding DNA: TGTGCCAGCAGCCCTTTGGGGAGGGCCGACGAGCAGTACTTC. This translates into CASSPLGRADEQYF.

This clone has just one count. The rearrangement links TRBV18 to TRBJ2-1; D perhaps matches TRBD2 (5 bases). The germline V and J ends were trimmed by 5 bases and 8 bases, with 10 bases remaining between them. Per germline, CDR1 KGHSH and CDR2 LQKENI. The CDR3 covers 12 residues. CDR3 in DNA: TGTGCCAGCTCAACTGCCGGGGATGAGCAGTTCTTC. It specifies CASSTAGDEQFF.